The source of this TCR beta chain is a study of patients and donors after allogeneic stem cell transplantation (TCRdb year 2020). Cut back by 4 bases and 0 bases, the V and J ends lie 10 bases apart. The CDR3 numbers 15 residues from cysteine through phenylalanine. Of all the DNA, just the CDR3 is kept, 45 bases in frame from base 1. From the germline V gene, CDR1 is LGHNA and CDR2 is YNFKEQ. Libraries came from RT-PCR. This sample was sequenced with a NextSeq 550. TCRdb cleaned the public reads at Q25 with fastp, built clones with MiXCR and kept in-frame beta chains. Identical CDR3 proteins give one entry, which carries the most common genes and DNA. Recorded for this sample are a few hundred thousand distinct CDR3 sequences; around two fifths of them occurred a single time. The biggest ten clones account for about 9.9% of the sample. Of note for this clonotype: What antigen it recognizes has not been identified. No base quality values were provided; no much bigger clone lies one nucleotide off.

This receptor was taken from a human donor who was either an allogeneic HSCT recipient or a stem cell or donor lymphocyte infusion donor (not recorded which). It is not recorded whose cells these are; they may come from a transplant donor. The chain is assembled from TRBV4-2 and TRBJ1-5; no D gene is confidently identified. The specimen was blood, either unsorted or a sorted T cell fraction (not recorded which). The base sequence is TGTGCCAGCAGCCTTGAGTCGAATAGCAATCAGCCCCAGCATTTT. Translated, it reads CASSLESNSNQPQHF.